What follows are 28 T cell receptor beta chains derived from one specimen sequenced in a study of patients and donors after allogeneic stem cell transplantation. One entry per CDR3 protein, called by TCRdb with MiXCR from the RT-PCR reads. The data contain about a million distinct CDR3 sequences, about 20% of them seen just once; the ten biggest clones take up 6%. The specimen was blood, either unsorted or a sorted T cell fraction (not recorded which). The receptors shown here come from a human donor who was either an allogeneic HSCT recipient or a stem cell or donor lymphocyte infusion donor (not recorded which). It is not recorded whose cells these are; they may come from a transplant donor.

This clonotype was seen more than once but under ten times. The chain uses TRBV5-1 and TRBJ1-4; D possibly corresponds to TRBD1 (5 bases). The CDR3 length is 17 residues. The germline gives CDR1 SGHRS, CDR2 YFSETQ. Trimming removed 2 bases from V and 2 bases from J, with 16 bases in between. This CDR3 reads CASSFGGAGGTNEKLFF. CDR3 DNA: TGCGCCAGCAGCTTCGGGGGAGCCGGGGGGACTAATGAAAAACTGTTTTTT. Drawing the rest from reference TRBV5-1 and TRBJ1-4, the complete variable domain is KAGVTQTPRYLIKTRGQQVTLSCSPISGHRSVSWYQQTPGQGLQFLFEYFSETQRNKGNFPGRFSGRQFSNSRSEMNVSTLELGDSALYLCASSFGGAGGTNEKLFFGSGTQLSVL.

The CDR3 region has the DNA TGTGCCAGCAGTTACGGACGGACTGAAGCTTTCTTT. The encoded protein is CASSYGRTEAFF. The rearrangement uses TRBV5-6 and TRBJ1-1; no clear D gene. Trimming took off 5 bases at V and 5 bases at J, with 10 bases between the two ends. The CDR3 has 12 amino acids. In germline, CDR1 is SGHDT, CDR2 YYEEEE. The full variable domain, rest sourced from reference TRBV5-6 and TRBJ1-1, is DAGVTQSPTHLIKTRGQQVTLRCSPKSGHDTVSWYQQALGQGPQFIFQYYEEEERQRGNFPDRFSGHQFPNYSSELNVNALLLGDSALYLCASSYGRTEAFFGQGTRLTVV.

This clonotype came up many times. This sequence joins TRBV9 and TRBJ2-3; 8 nucleotides agree with TRBD2. CDR1 is SGDLS and CDR2 is YYNGEE in the germline V gene. The CDR3 is 14 residues long. V lost 5 bases, J lost 6 bases, and 8 bases stayed unmatched. CDR3 protein: CASSVAGGADTQYF. CDR3 DNA sequence: TGTGCCAGCAGTGTGGCGGGGGGCGCGGATACGCAGTATTTT.

The chain is built from TRBV11-2 and TRBJ2-2; D may be TRBD2 (6 bases). Trimming took off 1 base at V and 3 bases at J, with 12 bases between the two ends. Germline V gives CDR1 SGHAT, CDR2 FQNNGV. The CDR3 loop spans 16 amino acids. CDR3 coding DNA: TGTGCCAGCAGCTTAGTGGCGGGAACGTACACCGGGGAGCTGTTTTTT. Its translation: CASSLVAGTYTGELFF.

The CDR3 protein is CSAIQGRSGYTF. The CDR3 coding sequence is TGCAGTGCTATACAGGGTAGAAGTGGCTACACCTTC. This chain connects TRBV20-1 to TRBJ1-2; D is possibly TRBD1 (6 bases). Germline V CDR1 and CDR2: DFQATT, SNEGSKA (reference sequence). Between the trimmed V and J ends, which lost 4 bases and 7 bases, there was a span of 13 bases. This CDR3 is built from 12 residues.

This clonotype was counted a few times. The chain uses TRBV2 and TRBJ2-3, with D maybe TRBD2 (6 bases). V was cut by 4 bases and J by 0 bases, with 11 bases left in between. CDR3 length: 15 amino acids. CDR1 is SNHLY and CDR2 is FYNNEI in the germline V gene. CDR3 DNA: TGTGCCAGCAGTGGTCTTAGCGGTAGCACAGATACGCAGTATTTT. It yields the protein CASSGLSGSTDTQYF.

This clonotype was seen only a few times. The rearrangement uses TRBV3-1 and TRBJ2-2; 7 bases align to TRBD1. This CDR3 is 15 amino acids long. Germline assignment: CDR1 LGHDT and CDR2 YNNKEL (reference sequence). J was trimmed by 3 bases and V by 3 bases; bases with no gene match: 4. The CDR3 here is CASSQVQGDTGELFF. The CDR3 region has the DNA TGTGCCAGCAGCCAGGTCCAGGGGGACACCGGGGAGCTGTTTTTT.

The chain joins TRBV6-2 or TRBV6-3 to TRBJ2-4, with D maybe TRBD2 (5 bases). Germline values: CDR1 MNHEY, CDR2 SVGEGT. The CDR3 runs to 12 residues. With 8 bases removed from V and 5 bases from J, the gap between germline ends came to 10 bases. CDR3 sequence (DNA): TGTGCCAGCGCAGGACTCGAAAACATTCAGTACTTC. Protein product: CASAGLENIQYF.

This clonotype was observed a few times. This rearrangement joins TRBV15 to TRBJ2-2; tentatively, D is TRBD1 (5 bases). Trimming pared 1 base from V and 4 bases from J, leaving 13 bases between. This CDR3 comprises 16 residues. Germline-derived CDR1 and CDR2 are LNHNV and YYDKDF (reference sequence). The CDR3 DNA follows: TGTGCCACCAGCAGAGTAGGCCAGGGCGGCACCGGGGAGCTGTTTTTT. Translating gives CATSRVGQGGTGELFF.

This clonotype has just a few counts. CDR3 DNA: TGTGCCAGCACACCAACGGGATCGGGAGGGCCCGGAGAGACCCAGTACTTC. It encodes CASTPTGSGGPGETQYF. The rearrangement joins TRBV4-2 to TRBJ2-5; TRBD2 matches at 8 bases. V lost 7 bases and J lost 4; bases outside the gene matches: 17. Germline values: CDR1 LGHNA, CDR2 YNFKEQ. CDR3 size: 17 residues.

The chain is built from TRBV30 and TRBJ2-1; 9 nucleotides align to TRBD2. The CDR3 spans 16 residues. The germline V gene encodes CDR1 GTSNPN and CDR2 SVGIG (reference sequence). Trimming cost V 2 bases and J 4 bases; bases outside gene matches: 9. CDR3 coding DNA: TGTGCCTGGAGTCCCCGAACTAGCGGGCTATACAATGAGCAGTTCTTC. It is translated as CAWSPRTSGLYNEQFF.

The table lists this clonotype with a few counts. This chain links TRBV24-1 with TRBJ2-1, with 9 nucleotides matching TRBD2. V shed 4 bases, J shed 9 bases, and the junction held 9 bases outside the gene matches. There are 15 residues in the CDR3. Germline lookup yields CDR1 KGHDR and CDR2 SFDVKD. The CDR3 spells CATSELGVAGVEQFF. The CDR3 DNA reads as TGTGCCACCAGTGAACTTGGGGTAGCGGGAGTTGAGCAGTTCTTC.

V is TRBV9 and J is TRBJ2-1; TRBD2 might be the D (6 bases). The V end was cut by 3 bases, the J end by 0 bases, with 10 bases between. Germline V CDR1 and CDR2: SGDLS, YYNGEE. The CDR3 spans 15 residues. This CDR3 is CASSAGTPSYNEQFF. DNA of the CDR3: TGTGCCAGCAGCGCCGGGACTCCCTCCTACAATGAGCAGTTCTTC.

This clonotype was seen a handful of times. The V gene is TRBV5-6, the J gene TRBJ1-3; D remains ambiguous. The CDR3 extends over 14 amino acids. Trimming cost V 3 bases and J 2 bases, with 9 bases left between them. Germline V gene sequence: CDR1 SGHDT, CDR2 YYEEEE. The CDR3 DNA sequence: TGTGCCAGCAGCTGTTGTGGGGCTGGAAACACCATATATTTT. It yields the protein CASSCCGAGNTIYF. Drawing the rest from reference TRBV5-6 and TRBJ1-3, the complete variable domain is DAGVTQSPTHLIKTRGQQVTLRCSPKSGHDTVSWYQQALGQGPQFIFQYYEEEERQRGNFPDRFSGHQFPNYSSELNVNALLLGDSALYLCASSCCGAGNTIYFGEGSWLTVV.

The sample holds many counts of this clonotype. The chain couples TRBV29-1 to TRBJ2-1; D not certain. V lost 1 base to trimming and J lost 9 bases, with 13 bases between them. Germline V gene data show CDR1 as SQVTM and CDR2 as ANQGSEA. The CDR3 consists of 13 residues. Here the CDR3 reads CSVEGDQKGEQFF. Written as DNA, the CDR3 is TGCAGCGTTGAAGGCGACCAAAAGGGTGAGCAGTTCTTC.

The rearrangement links TRBV7-3 to TRBJ1-3; the D gene is possibly TRBD1 (6 bases). V lost 2 bases and J lost 3, with 14 bases in between. The CDR3 covers 16 residues. The germline gives CDR1 SGHTA, CDR2 FQGTGA. Written as DNA, the CDR3 is TGTGCCAGCAGCTTACGTGGGGGCAGCGGTGGAAACACCATATATTTT. Translating gives CASSLRGGSGGNTIYF.

This clonotype was detected only a few times. The chain has TRBV5-1 and TRBJ2-7; 8 nucleotides align to TRBD2. V lost 4 bases, J lost 5 bases, and 11 bases stayed unmatched. CDR3 length: 15 residues. Germline V gene sequence: CDR1 SGHRS, CDR2 YFSETQ. CDR3 nucleotide sequence: TGCGCCAGCAGCCCTCGGGCTAGCGGGTTAAACGAGCAGTACTTC. Translated, it gives CASSPRASGLNEQYF.

The table lists this clonotype with a few counts. The chain carries TRBV20-1 and TRBJ1-1, with TRBD1 matching over 7 bases. The CDR3 consists of 15 residues. Germline V lookup: CDR1 DFQATT, CDR2 SNEGSKA (reference sequence). V was clipped by 0 bases and J by 5 bases; unmatched bases: 9. The CDR3 loop is CSARETTGIWTEAFF. The DNA of the CDR3 is TGCAGTGCTAGAGAGACGACAGGGATTTGGACTGAAGCTTTCTTT.

The chain uses TRBV29-1 and TRBJ2-1; 12 bases agree with TRBD2. Germline V gene lookup returns CDR1 SQVTM and CDR2 ANQGSEA. With 8 bases clipped from V and 10 bases from J, the junction kept 9 bases outside the gene matches. The CDR3 has 13 residues. The CDR3 loop reads CSTRLAGDLEQFF. The CDR3 DNA is TGCAGCACCCGACTAGCGGGAGATTTAGAGCAGTTCTTC.

The chain employs TRBV6-5 and TRBJ2-7; 9 bases fit TRBD2. From germline, CDR1 is MNHEY and CDR2 SVGAGI. The CDR3 has 16 amino acids. The V and J ends lost 2 bases and 1 base, in that order; junction bases with no gene match: 6. CDR3 sequence: CASSYGGGARSYEQYF. Here the CDR3 DNA reads TGTGCCAGCAGTTACGGCGGGGGGGCCCGTTCCTACGAGCAGTACTTC.

This rearrangement joins TRBV4-3 to TRBJ2-1; D call uncertain. The germline CDR1 and CDR2 sequences are LGHNA and YSLEER. V was trimmed by 1 base and J by 6 bases, leaving 28 bases between them. This CDR3 is 20 amino acids long. As DNA, the CDR3 is TGCGCCAGCAGCCAAGTTCTCGGCAGACCAAGTAATAACATGGTCAATGAGCAGTTCTTC. Translated: CASSQVLGRPSNNMVNEQFF.

This chain connects TRBV27 to TRBJ2-1; no firm D call. There are 14 residues in the CDR3. Germline V CDR1 and CDR2: MNHEY, SMNVEV (reference sequence). V was pared by 3 bases and J by 8 bases, with 14 bases between. CDR3 DNA sequence: TGTGCCAGCAGTTTTTTACCTGAAGGCGATGAGCAGTTCTTC. Residues: CASSFLPEGDEQFF.

This clonotype was picked up a small number of times. The chain recombines TRBV4-2 with TRBJ2-7, with 13 nucleotides matching TRBD2. This CDR3 contains 18 residues. Unmatched junction bases numbered 9, after V lost 4 bases and J lost 0 bases. In germline, CDR1 is LGHNA, CDR2 YNFKEQ. CDR3 in amino acids: CASSPLGLAGENSYEQYF. The CDR3 region has the DNA TGTGCCAGCAGCCCTCTAGGACTAGCGGGGGAGAACTCCTACGAGCAGTACTTC.

There are many counts of this clonotype. The V and J genes are TRBV20-1 and TRBJ2-7; perhaps TRBD1 as D (6 bases). The CDR3 is made up of 11 amino acids. V was shortened by 5 bases and J by 7 bases, with 12 bases between the two germline ends. Germline V lookup: CDR1 DFQATT, CDR2 SNEGSKA (reference sequence). CDR3 DNA: TGCAGTGCTTGGACAGCTCTAGAGCAGTACTTC. Translating gives CSAWTALEQYF.

The J gene is TRBJ1-1, the V gene TRBV20-1, with 9 positions matching TRBD1. After removal of 3 bases from V and 3 bases from J, the junction contained 8 bases not matched to a gene. CDR3 size: 15 residues. Germline CDR1 DFQATT, CDR2 SNEGSKA (reference sequence). In nucleotides, the CDR3 is TGCAGTGCTAGGGGGACAGGGACTAAGGACACTGAAGCTTTCTTT. This translates into CSARGTGTKDTEAFF.

This clonotype was observed a few times. The V and J genes are TRBV4-1 and TRBJ1-5; TRBD1 is a possible D gene (5 bases). This CDR3 is 15 amino acids long. Trimming cost V 1 base and J 7 bases, with 14 bases left between them. The germline CDR1 and CDR2 sequences are MGHRA and YSYEKL. CDR3 loop: CASSQVGGARQPQHF. In nucleotides, the CDR3 is TGCGCCAGCAGCCAAGTTGGTGGGGCGAGGCAGCCCCAGCATTTT.

This clonotype has only a few counts. This CDR3 is CASSRGGQSTEAFF. The CDR3 bases are TGTGCCAGCAGCCGAGGGGGGCAGAGCACTGAAGCTTTCTTT. The chain carries TRBV4-2 and TRBJ1-1, with D possibly matching TRBD1 (6 bases). Germline V CDR1 and CDR2: LGHNA, YNFKEQ. The CDR3 runs 14 residues. V was clipped by 4 bases and J by 4 bases, with 13 bases between them.

This rearrangement joins TRBV4-3 to TRBJ1-2, with 8 bases lining up with TRBD1. The CDR3 covers 13 residues. V was pared by 1 base and J by 8 bases, with 3 bases of the junction left unmatched. Germline CDR1 and CDR2: LGHNA and YSLEER. The CDR3 sequence: CASSQARGLGYTF. CDR3 DNA: TGCGCCAGCAGCCAAGCCAGGGGGCTGGGCTACACCTTC.